The 11 T cell receptor beta chains given below trace back to one sample, sequenced in a study of blood T cell repertoires in COVID-19. Method: immunoSEQ multiplex PCR; TCRdb's copy keeps in-frame clones and lacks some. The data contain about 140,000 clones, 88% of them singletons. The sequencing sample was made of peripheral blood. These receptors all come from a man aged 50-59 years with active or convalescent COVID-19.

This chain uses TRBV5-1 with TRBJ2-7, with TRBD1 as a possible D gene (5 bases). Looked up from germline, CDR1 is SGHRS and CDR2 is YFSETQ. V was pared by 0 bases and J by 7 bases, with 14 bases between. The CDR3 sequence is 14 residues long. The CDR3 is CASSLEGKTREQYF. The CDR3 region has the DNA TGCGCCAGCAGCTTGGAGGGGAAAACGAGGGAGCAGTACTTC.

The V call is TRBV28, the J call TRBJ1-2; D remains unclear. V lost 6 bases and J 2 bases, leaving 10 bases between the germline ends. Germline assignment: CDR1 MDHEN and CDR2 SYDVKM. This CDR3 has 13 amino acids. The DNA for the CDR3 is TGTGCCAGCAGACCGCAGGCCAACTATGGCTACACCTTC. Translating gives CASRPQANYGYTF.

The chain uses TRBV19 and TRBJ2-4, with 9 bases aligning to TRBD2. The trim removed 3 bases at V and 6 bases at J, leaving 12 bases unmatched. The CDR3 spans 17 residues. Germline lookup yields CDR1 LNHDA and CDR2 SQIVND (reference sequence). The CDR3 sequence: CASSIAASGATANIQYF. CDR3 nucleotides: TGTGCCAGTAGTATTGCGGCTAGCGGGGCAACGGCAAACATTCAGTACTTC.

The gene calls are TRBV6-5 and TRBJ1-2, with unresolved D. This CDR3 region has 11 residues. V was clipped by 6 bases and J by 5 bases, with 7 bases between them. CDR1 and CDR2 from the germline V gene are MNHEY and SVGAGI. The CDR3 protein is CASSREYGYTF. The CDR3, as DNA: TGTGCCAGCAGCCGAGAATATGGCTACACCTTC.

With regard to this clone: Different DNA sequences within this sample yield the same CDR3. Here the CDR3 reads CASSTGTTNTGELFF. The CDR3 region has the DNA TGTGCCAGTAGTACCGGGACAACGAACACCGGGGAGCTGTTTTTT. This chain uses TRBV19 with TRBJ2-2; D possibly corresponds to TRBD1 (6 bases). Looked up from germline, CDR1 is LNHDA and CDR2 is SQIVND (reference sequence). Deletions cut 4 bases from V and 0 bases from J, with 9 bases between. This CDR3 contains 15 residues. Filled out from reference TRBV19 and TRBJ2-2, the complete variable domain reads DGGITQSPKYLFRKEGQNVTLSCEQNLNHDAMYWYRQDPGQGLRLIYYSQIVNDFQKGDIAEGYSVSREKKESFPLTVTSAQKNPTAFYLCASSTGTTNTGELFFGEGSRLTVL.

The rearrangement uses TRBV10-2 and TRBJ2-7; TRBD1 matches 10 bases. After removal of 6 bases from V and 3 bases from J, the junction contained 5 bases not matched to a gene. This CDR3 is built from 14 residues. The germline V gene encodes CDR1 WSHSY and CDR2 SAAADI. This CDR3 is CASRYGTGDYEQYF. The CDR3 region has the DNA TGCGCCAGCAGATACGGGACAGGGGACTACGAGCAGTACTTC.

This clone came up a few times. V is TRBV5-1 and J is TRBJ1-1; 9 bases line up with TRBD1. Germline V gene sequence: CDR1 SGHRS, CDR2 YFSETQ. The V and J ends lost 0 bases and 5 bases, in that order; junction bases with no gene match: 2. This CDR3 has 14 residues. The CDR3 sequence: CASSLGTGATEAFF. The CDR3 coding sequence is TGCGCCAGCAGCTTGGGGACAGGGGCGACTGAAGCTTTCTTT.

This clone was observed once. The chain carries TRBV6-1 and TRBJ1-6; 9 bases map to TRBD1. The V gene's germline CDR1 is MNHNS and CDR2 SASEGT. V lost 2 bases to trimming and J lost 6 bases; unmatched junction nucleotides: 8. The CDR3 totals 17 residues. CDR3 in DNA: TGTGCCAGCAGTGAATCCGGGACAGGGAAGGGTAATTCACCCCTCCACTTT. Translated: CASSESGTGKGNSPLHF.

The chain recombines TRBV18 with TRBJ2-5; 7 bases are shared with TRBD1. The CDR3 runs 14 residues. Germline values: CDR1 KGHSH, CDR2 LQKENI. The ends lost 2 bases at V and 5 bases at J; junction bases unmatched: 5. CDR3 DNA sequence: TGTGCCAGCTCACCAGCGGACAGGAGGGAGACCCAGTACTTC. Protein sequence: CASSPADRRETQYF.

This sequence joins TRBV19 and TRBJ2-2; D perhaps matches TRBD1 (6 bases). Trimming removed 3 bases from V and 9 bases from J, with 11 bases in between. In germline, CDR1 is LNHDA, CDR2 SQIVND (reference sequence). CDR3 length: 13 amino acids. The DNA for the CDR3 is TGTGCCAGTAGTATGAGGGGGAACAGGGAGCTGTTTTTT. Protein sequence: CASSMRGNRELFF.

The chain uses TRBV7-9 and TRBJ2-3; 12 nucleotides line up with TRBD2. There are 15 residues in the CDR3. CDR1 and CDR2 from the germline V gene are SEHNR and FQNEAQ (reference sequence). J lost 5 bases, V lost 1 base, and 1 base had no gene match. The CDR3 nucleotides are TGTGCCAGCAGCTTAGAGGGACTAGCGGGAGATACGCAGTATTTT. Its translation: CASSLEGLAGDTQYF.